What follows are 31 T cell receptor beta chains derived from one specimen sequenced in a study of blood T cell repertoires in COVID-19. Clones were sequenced by immunoSEQ multiplex PCR, and TCRdb holds only the in-frame ones, with some missing. The sample lists 200,000 to 250,000 clones, 70% to 90% occurring once. The sample was peripheral blood. Receptors were obtained from a woman between 45 and 60 years old with COVID-19, enrolled during active disease.

The chain recombines TRBV9 with TRBJ1-1; D gene unclear. The germline CDR1 and CDR2 sequences are SGDLS and YYNGEE. The V end was cut by 0 bases, the J end by 2 bases, with 11 bases between. This CDR3 is 15 amino acids long. The CDR3 DNA reads TGTGCCAGCAGCGTAGACGGAGGCTTTAACACTGAAGCTTTCTTT. Protein product: CASSVDGGFNTEAFF. Supplemented by reference TRBV9 and TRBJ1-1, the full variable domain reads DSGVTQTPKHLITATGQRVTLRCSPRSGDLSVYWYQQSLDQGLQFLIQYYNGEERAKGNILERFSAQQFPDLHSELNLSSLELGDSALYFCASSVDGGFNTEAFFGQGTRLTVV.

V and J are TRBV7-6 and TRBJ2-1; the match to TRBD2 covers 9 bases. Looked up from germline, CDR1 is SGHVS and CDR2 is FNYEAQ. The CDR3 extends over 17 amino acids. The V gene end was trimmed by 5 bases and the J gene end by 4 bases; junction bases not matched to a gene: 12. CDR3 nucleotide sequence: TGTGCCAGCAGCGCCCCCGGAGGCGGGGGGGAATACAATGAGCAGTTCTTC. It translates to CASSAPGGGGEYNEQFF.

The chain has TRBV12-3 or TRBV12-4 and TRBJ1-2; tentative D call: TRBD1 (5 bases). The CDR3 has 13 residues. V gave up 6 bases and J gave up 13 bases, with 21 bases separating them. CDR3 nucleotide sequence: TGTGCCAGCAGCCCCTCGACTCGACCACAGGTCACCTTC. It encodes CASSPSTRPQVTF.

This sequence joins TRBV6-5 and TRBJ2-7; 8 bases line up with TRBD2. Trimming removed 7 bases from V and 6 bases from J; junction bases left unmatched: 8. Germline V gene sequence: CDR1 MNHEY, CDR2 SVGAGI. The CDR3 spans 13 residues. The CDR3 coding sequence is TGTGCCAGCAAGACGGGAGGGGAGGGCGAGCAGTACGTC. This translates into CASKTGGEGEQYV.

The chain combines TRBV9 with TRBJ2-1; 8 bases fit TRBD2. V lost 0 bases to trimming and J lost 9 bases; unmatched junction nucleotides: 8. Germline values: CDR1 SGDLS, CDR2 YYNGEE. The CDR3 covers 15 residues. This CDR3 is CASSVATGGRGEQFF. CDR3 DNA: TGTGCCAGCAGCGTAGCTACGGGAGGGAGGGGTGAGCAGTTCTTC.

J is TRBJ1-5 and V is TRBV7-2; D gene ambiguous. Germline values: CDR1 SGHTA, CDR2 FQGNSA. CDR3 length: 13 amino acids. Trimming pared 7 bases from V and 3 bases from J, leaving 10 bases between. For the CDR3, the DNA is TGTGCCAGCACCCTATCGGTCAATCAGCCCCAGCATTTT. This gives the protein CASTLSVNQPQHF.

V is TRBV15 and J is TRBJ2-7; 8 bases agree with TRBD1. V shed 3 bases, J shed 6 bases, and the junction held 4 bases outside the gene matches. The CDR3 is 13 residues long. CDR1 is LNHNV and CDR2 is YYDKDF in the germline V gene (reference sequence). The CDR3 here is CATSSNRGFEQYF. In DNA form, the CDR3 reads TGTGCCACCAGCAGCAACAGGGGGTTCGAGCAGTACTTC.

The V call is TRBV28, the J call TRBJ1-2, with 8 bases identical to TRBD1. This CDR3 is built from 14 residues. Germline values: CDR1 MDHEN, CDR2 SYDVKM. V was pared by 3 bases and J by 5 bases, with 5 bases of the junction left unmatched. In nucleotides, the CDR3 is TGTGCCAGCAGTTTTGGGACAGGTAGTTATGGCTACACCTTC. It yields the protein CASSFGTGSYGYTF.

The chain has TRBV7-8 and TRBJ2-7; D unclear. Trimming cost V 1 base and J 3 bases, with 13 bases left between them. The CDR3 loop spans 15 amino acids. Looked up from germline, CDR1 is SGHVS and CDR2 is FQNEAQ. Here the CDR3 reads CASSLGRRSLYEQYV. CDR3 bases: TGTGCCAGCAGCTTAGGCAGGCGATCCCTCTACGAGCAGTACGTC.

This chain uses TRBV12-3 or TRBV12-4 with TRBJ1-1; possibly TRBD1 for D (6 bases). Trimming removed 6 bases from V and 10 bases from J, with 15 bases in between. The length of the CDR3 is 12 residues. The CDR3 DNA follows: TGTGCCAGCAGCCGTTACAGGGACGGAGCTTTCTTT. Encoded protein: CASSRYRDGAFF.

The chain recombines TRBV4-1 with TRBJ1-1; possibly TRBD1 for D (6 bases). Trimming took 3 bases from V and 8 from J, leaving 13 bases between them. CDR3 length: 13 amino acids. CDR1 and CDR2 (germline): MGHRA, YSYEKL. The CDR3 nucleotides read TGCGCCAGCAGCCATCCTGGGGGCAGGGAAGCTTTCTTT. Residues: CASSHPGGREAFF.

The CDR3 loop is CASSKYEDSSYEQYF. CDR3 coding DNA: TGTGCCAGCAGTAAATATGAGGACAGCTCCTACGAGCAGTACTTC. The gene calls are TRBV6-5 and TRBJ2-7; a weak D match, TRBD1 (6 bases). The CDR3 has 15 amino acids. Germline V CDR1 and CDR2: MNHEY, SVGAGI. V dropped 5 bases and J dropped 0 bases, with 14 bases sitting between them.

The sample holds one count of this clone. This chain links TRBV9 with TRBJ2-1; 10 bases agree with TRBD2. The J segment lost 10 bases and the V segment lost 4 bases, leaving 2 bases of the junction unmatched. CDR3 length: 12 residues. CDR1 SGDLS and CDR2 YYNGEE come from the germline V gene. CDR3 region: CASSTGLAEQFF. CDR3 DNA: TGTGCCAGCAGCACGGGACTAGCGGAGCAGTTCTTC.

This rearrangement joins TRBV4-1 to TRBJ1-2; D is unclear. V was trimmed by 5 bases and J by 8 bases, leaving 15 bases between them. Germline V gene sequence: CDR1 MGHRA, CDR2 YSYEKL. The CDR3 has 13 residues. The CDR3 here is CASSNSPVGGYTF. CDR3 bases: TGCGCCAGCAGCAATAGCCCGGTCGGGGGCTACACCTTC.

This clone was observed a single time. The chain employs TRBV10-3 and TRBJ2-6, with D unclear. This CDR3 contains 15 residues. Per the germline V gene, CDR1 is ENHRY and CDR2 is SYGVKD. V was shortened by 8 bases and J by 0 bases, with 11 bases between the two germline ends. The CDR3 protein is CAIEFQASGANVLTF. Written as DNA, the CDR3 is TGTGCCATCGAATTTCAGGCCTCTGGGGCCAACGTCCTGACTTTC.

V gene TRBV19 combines with J gene TRBJ2-5, with TRBD2 matching over 12 bases. Trimming took 4 bases from V and 5 from J; bases not matched to a gene: 5. This CDR3 has 15 residues. Germline CDR1 LNHDA, CDR2 SQIVND (reference sequence). CDR3 region: CASSTRTSGAETQYF. The DNA for the CDR3 is TGTGCCAGTAGTACCCGGACTAGCGGGGCGGAGACCCAGTACTTC.

The genes are TRBV23-1 and TRBJ2-6; 9 bases align to TRBD1. TRBV23-1 is identified as an open reading frame with a role that is uncertain. The V segment lost 6 bases and the J segment 2 bases; nucleotides outside the gene matches: 11. The CDR3 is 18 amino acids. CDR3 in DNA: TGCGCCAGCAGCCGTCCGGGACAGGGACCTGCTGGGGCCAACGTCCTGACTTTC. Residues: CASSRPGQGPAGANVLTF.

The CDR3 spells CASSPGYNSNQPQHF. The CDR3 bases are TGTGCCAGCAGCCCCGGTTATAATAGCAATCAGCCCCAGCATTTT. V gene TRBV6-5 combines with J gene TRBJ1-5; D is undetermined. This CDR3 contains 15 residues. Germline CDR1 reads MNHEY; CDR2 reads SVGAGI. V was trimmed by 6 bases and J by 0 bases, leaving 12 bases between them.

This chain connects TRBV19 to TRBJ1-2; 7 bases match TRBD1. The CDR3 loop spans 14 amino acids. The germline V gene encodes CDR1 LNHDA and CDR2 SQIVND (reference sequence). The J segment lost 4 bases and the V segment lost 5 bases, leaving 7 bases of the junction unmatched. CDR3 bases: TGTGCCAGTAGTGAACAGGGGAGTATCTATGGCTACACCTTC. This gives the protein CASSEQGSIYGYTF.

This clone was recorded a few times. V is TRBV4-1 and J is TRBJ1-2; weak D call: TRBD1 (6 bases). From germline, CDR1 is MGHRA and CDR2 YSYEKL. The CDR3 is 14 amino acids. Deletions cut 1 base from V and 3 bases from J, with 9 bases between. CDR3 region: CASSQGGGHYGYTF. DNA for the CDR3: TGCGCCAGCAGCCAAGGCGGGGGGCACTATGGCTACACCTTC.

This clone was detected once. The V and J genes are TRBV28 and TRBJ2-5; 9 bases fit TRBD1. The ends lost 6 bases at V and 3 bases at J; junction bases unmatched: 5. CDR3 length: 14 residues. Germline CDR1 MDHEN, CDR2 SYDVKM. The CDR3 DNA reads TGTGCCAGCAGCCTACGGACAGGGGAAGAGACCCAGTACTTC. It specifies CASSLRTGEETQYF.

This clone has just one count. The chain recombines TRBV27 with TRBJ1-1; D call uncertain. Germline CDR1 and CDR2: MNHEY and SMNVEV (reference sequence). Trimming removed 5 bases from V and 5 bases from J, with 12 bases in between. The CDR3 spans 13 residues. CDR3 residues: CASSPNSGTEAFF. CDR3 sequence (DNA): TGTGCCAGCAGTCCCAACAGTGGAACTGAAGCTTTCTTT.

CDR3 nucleotide sequence: TGTGCCACCAGTGATGACAGGGTCTACGAGCAGTACGTC. Its translation is CATSDDRVYEQYV. This chain links TRBV24-1 with TRBJ2-7; TRBD1 matches 7 bases. This CDR3 has 13 residues. Trimming removed 3 bases from V and 3 bases from J; junction bases left unmatched: 1. CDR1 and CDR2 (germline): KGHDR, SFDVKD.

The chain recombines TRBV5-1 with TRBJ2-3; D possibly corresponds to TRBD1 (6 bases). This CDR3 is 15 amino acids long. Germline CDR1 and CDR2: SGHRS and YFSETQ. Trimming cost V 6 bases and J 0 bases, with 14 bases left between them. The CDR3 DNA sequence: TGCGCCAGCAACCTCGGACAGACTAGCACAGATACGCAGTATTTT. It encodes CASNLGQTSTDTQYF.

The V call is TRBV5-1, the J call TRBJ2-5; D is unclear. The V end was cut by 2 bases, the J end by 5 bases, with 4 bases between. This CDR3 region has 11 residues. Germline CDR1 and CDR2: SGHRS and YFSETQ. In DNA, the CDR3 is TGCGCCAGCAGCTTCGTCGAGACCCAGTACTTC. This gives the protein CASSFVETQYF.

This chain uses TRBV9 with TRBJ1-3; TRBD1 matches 10 bases. CDR1 is SGDLS, CDR2 YYNGEE, per germline. Trimming at V came to 2 bases and at J to 2 bases, leaving 1 base not matched to a gene. The CDR3 is made up of 15 amino acids. CDR3 in amino acids: CASSVGQGTGNTIYF. In nucleotides, the CDR3 is TGTGCCAGCAGCGTGGGACAGGGGACTGGAAACACCATATATTTT.

The chain recombines TRBV19 with TRBJ1-2, with 7 bases identical to TRBD1. The V segment lost 7 bases and the J segment 5 bases; nucleotides outside the gene matches: 10. The germline CDR1 and CDR2 sequences are LNHDA and SQIVND (reference sequence). CDR3 size: 14 residues. DNA of the CDR3: TGTGCCAGTATTCTCTCGGACAGGACGTATGGCTACACCTTC. It encodes CASILSDRTYGYTF.

The chain employs TRBV3-1 (or the pseudogene TRBV3-2) and TRBJ2-1; unclear D gene. The CDR3 is made up of 14 amino acids. CDR1 is LGHDT, CDR2 YNNKEL, per germline (reference sequence). V dropped 2 bases and J dropped 4 bases, with 9 bases sitting between them. CDR3 in DNA: TGTGCCAGCAGCCAACGCCAGGTTTACAATGAGCAGTTCTTC. Residues: CASSQRQVYNEQFF.

The rearrangement uses TRBV29-1 and TRBJ1-5, with 9 bases identical to TRBD1. V lost 4 bases to trimming and J lost 3 bases; unmatched junction nucleotides: 4. The germline V gene has CDR1 SQVTM and CDR2 ANQGSEA. CDR3 length: 14 residues. This CDR3 reads CSVVDRGNNQPQHF. Written as DNA, the CDR3 is TGCAGCGTTGTCGACAGGGGGAACAATCAGCCCCAGCATTTT.

In its sample, this clone was seen once. The DNA of the CDR3 is TGTGCCAGCAGCTCCGAGATCGGCGAGCAGTACTTC. This gives the protein CASSSEIGEQYF. The rearrangement joins TRBV7-9 to TRBJ2-7; the D is unclear. Germline V lookup: CDR1 SEHNR, CDR2 FQNEAQ (reference sequence). Deletions cut 4 bases from V and 6 bases from J, with 10 bases between. The CDR3 runs to 12 residues.

In this sample, this clone turned up once. The chain has TRBV7-7 and TRBJ2-7; 10 bases line up with TRBD1. The junction had 17 bases not matched to a gene; V was cut back by 5 bases and J by 4 bases. Germline V gene sequence: CDR1 SSHAT, CDR2 FNYEAQ (reference sequence). The CDR3 is made up of 18 amino acids. The chain's CDR3 is CASSRARDRGTPPYEQYV. CDR3 DNA: TGTGCCAGCAGCCGTGCGCGGGACAGGGGCACCCCTCCTTACGAGCAGTACGTC.